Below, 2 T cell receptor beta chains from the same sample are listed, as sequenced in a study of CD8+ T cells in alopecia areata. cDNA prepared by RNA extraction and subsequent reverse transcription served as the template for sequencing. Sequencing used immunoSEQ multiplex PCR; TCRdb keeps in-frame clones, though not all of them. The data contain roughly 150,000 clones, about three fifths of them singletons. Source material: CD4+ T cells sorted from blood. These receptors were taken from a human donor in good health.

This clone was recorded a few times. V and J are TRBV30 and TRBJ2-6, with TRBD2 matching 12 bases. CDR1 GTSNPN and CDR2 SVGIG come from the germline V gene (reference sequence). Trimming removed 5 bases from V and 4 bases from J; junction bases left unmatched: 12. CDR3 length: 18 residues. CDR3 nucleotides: TGTGCCTGGGGTCCCCTCCTAGCGGGAGGGCTCGGGGCCAACGTCCTGACTTTC. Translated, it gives CAWGPLLAGGLGANVLTF. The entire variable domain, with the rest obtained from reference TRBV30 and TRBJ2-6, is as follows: SQTIHQWPATLVQPVGSPLSLECTVEGTSNPNLYWYRQAAGRGLQLLFYSVGIGQISSEVPQNLSASRPQDRQFILSSKKLLLSDSGFYLCAWGPLLAGGLGANVLTFGAGSRLTVL.

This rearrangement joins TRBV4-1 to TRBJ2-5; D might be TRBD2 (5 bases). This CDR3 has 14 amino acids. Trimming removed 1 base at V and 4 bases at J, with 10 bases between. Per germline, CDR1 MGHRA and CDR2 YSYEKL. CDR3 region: CASSQVRASETQYF. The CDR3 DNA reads TGCGCCAGCAGCCAAGTGAGGGCGTCAGAGACCCAGTACTTC.